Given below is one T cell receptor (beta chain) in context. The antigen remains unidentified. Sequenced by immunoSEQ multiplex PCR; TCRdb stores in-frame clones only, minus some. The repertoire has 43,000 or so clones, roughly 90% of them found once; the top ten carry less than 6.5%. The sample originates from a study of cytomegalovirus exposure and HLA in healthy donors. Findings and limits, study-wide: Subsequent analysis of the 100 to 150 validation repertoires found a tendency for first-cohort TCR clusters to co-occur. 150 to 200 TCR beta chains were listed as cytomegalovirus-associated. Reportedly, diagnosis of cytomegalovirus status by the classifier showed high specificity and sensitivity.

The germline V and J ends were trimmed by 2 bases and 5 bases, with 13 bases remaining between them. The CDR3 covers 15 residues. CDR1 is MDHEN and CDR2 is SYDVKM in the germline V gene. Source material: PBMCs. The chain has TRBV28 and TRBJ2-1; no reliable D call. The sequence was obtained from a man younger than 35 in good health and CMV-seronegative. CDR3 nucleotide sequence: TGTGCCAGCAGTTTAATCGGAGAGCGAGACAATGAGCAGTTCTTC. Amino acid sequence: CASSLIGERDNEQFF.